The rows below give T cell receptor beta chains drawn from one sample of a study of OX40 agonist ivuxolimab in advanced cancers. This table comes from immunoSEQ multiplex PCR, and its TCRdb copy is limited to in-frame clones, with some not included. The data contain 55,000 to 65,000 clones, approximately 86% of them singletons. Sequences were derived from CD4+ or CD8+ T cells sorted from blood, sampled in a trial of the OX40 agonist ivuxolimab. Every receptor here comes from an adult with an advanced solid tumor such as melanoma, head and neck, liver or kidney cancer. Both conserved end residues are part of each CDR3. D genes are given only for firm matches. Rows may omit the clone size; those that give it use once, few, many or a size class.

d_gene: TRBD1; j_gene: TRBJ2-6; v_gene: TRBV28; abundance: .; CDR3aa: CASRTGGHSGANVLTF; CDR3nt: TGTGCCAGCAGGACAGGGGGCCACTCTGGGGCCAACGTCCTGACTTTC
d_gene: .; j_gene: TRBJ2-2; v_gene: TRBV6-6; abundance: .; CDR3aa: CASSRDGNTGELFF; CDR3nt: TGTGCCAGCAGCCGGGACGGTAACACCGGGGAGCTGTTTTTT
d_gene: .; j_gene: TRBJ1-4; v_gene: TRBV4-2; abundance: .; CDR3aa: CASSQDKGVNEKLFF; CDR3nt: TGTGCCAGCAGCCAAGATAAGGGAGTGAATGAAAAACTGTTTTTT
d_gene: .; j_gene: TRBJ1-3; v_gene: TRBV15; abundance: once; CDR3aa: CATSRDHPGNTIYF; CDR3nt: TGTGCCACCAGCAGAGATCACCCTGGAAACACCATATATTTT
d_gene: TRBD1; j_gene: TRBJ1-6; v_gene: TRBV5-4; abundance: .; CDR3aa: CASSARQGAASPLHF; CDR3nt: TGTGCCAGCAGCGCCCGACAGGGGGCGGCTTCACCCCTCCACTTT
d_gene: .; j_gene: TRBJ2-2; v_gene: TRBV19; abundance: .; CDR3aa: CASSIQTRGTGELFF; CDR3nt: TGTGCCAGTAGTATACAAACCCGAGGCACCGGGGAGCTGTTTTTT
d_gene: .; j_gene: TRBJ2-6; v_gene: TRBV11-2; abundance: .; CDR3aa: CASSFGDSGANVLTF; CDR3nt: TGTGCCAGCAGCTTTGGGGACTCTGGGGCCAACGTCCTGACTTTC
d_gene: .; j_gene: TRBJ2-4; v_gene: TRBV6-1; abundance: .; CDR3aa: CASSKAWAAENIQYF; CDR3nt: TGTGCCAGCAGTAAAGCGTGGGCGGCAGAAAACATTCAGTACTTC
d_gene: .; j_gene: TRBJ1-4; v_gene: TRBV7-2; abundance: .; CDR3aa: CASSLVPFHGRSNNEKLFF; CDR3nt: TGTGCCAGCAGCTTAGTTCCCTTCCATGGCCGAAGTAATAATGAAAAACTGTTTTTT
d_gene: .; j_gene: TRBJ2-7; v_gene: TRBV6-5; abundance: .; CDR3aa: CASSSGNTYEQYF; CDR3nt: TGTGCCAGCAGTTCTGGAAACACCTACGAGCAGTACTTC
d_gene: TRBD2; j_gene: TRBJ2-3; v_gene: TRBV30; abundance: .; CDR3aa: CAWSGTQLAGGGTDTQYF; CDR3nt: TGTGCCTGGAGTGGGACACAACTAGCGGGAGGAGGCACAGATACGCAGTATTTT
d_gene: .; j_gene: TRBJ2-7; v_gene: TRBV5-5; abundance: .; CDR3aa: CASSRDFNYEQYF; CDR3nt: TGTGCCAGCAGTCGGGACTTCAACTACGAGCAGTACTTC
d_gene: .; j_gene: TRBJ2-6; v_gene: TRBV19; abundance: once; CDR3aa: CASSSPGRGISGANVLTF; CDR3nt: TGTGCCAGTAGTTCCCCGGGACGGGGGATCTCTGGGGCCAACGTCCTGACTTTC
d_gene: .; j_gene: TRBJ2-4; v_gene: TRBV6-6; abundance: .; CDR3aa: CASSLAGPPAVQYF; CDR3nt: TGTGCCAGCTCCCTGGCGGGCCCACCAGCCGTTCAGTACTTC
d_gene: .; j_gene: TRBJ2-5; v_gene: TRBV4-2; abundance: .; CDR3aa: CASSRQGIQDKRAETQYF; CDR3nt: TGTGCCAGCAGCCGGCAAGGAATCCAGGACAAAAGGGCAGAGACCCAGTACTTC
d_gene: TRBD2; j_gene: TRBJ2-7; v_gene: TRBV19; abundance: .; CDR3aa: CASSSQGLAGGTLGEQYF; CDR3nt: TGTGCCAGTAGTTCCCAAGGACTAGCGGGAGGAACGCTGGGTGAGCAGTACTTC
d_gene: .; j_gene: TRBJ1-6; v_gene: TRBV6-5; abundance: .; CDR3aa: CASSWAYNSPLHF; CDR3nt: TGTGCCAGCAGTTGGGCCTATAATTCACCCCTCCACTTT
d_gene: .; j_gene: TRBJ1-6; v_gene: TRBV19; abundance: .; CDR3aa: CASSIKINSPLHF; CDR3nt: TGTGCCAGTAGTATCAAGATTAATTCACCCCTCCACTTT
d_gene: TRBD1; j_gene: TRBJ1-2; v_gene: TRBV5-5; abundance: .; CDR3aa: CASSSGTGISGYTF; CDR3nt: TGTGCCAGCAGTTCCGGGACAGGGATCTCTGGCTACACCTTC
d_gene: .; j_gene: TRBJ2-3; v_gene: TRBV7-3; abundance: .; CDR3aa: CASSPTRVDTQYF; CDR3nt: TGTGCCAGCAGCCCGACCCGGGTGGATACGCAGTATTTT
d_gene: TRBD1; j_gene: TRBJ2-7; v_gene: TRBV5-1; abundance: .; CDR3aa: CASSGTGGFYEQYF; CDR3nt: TGCGCCAGCAGCGGGACAGGGGGCTTCTACGAGCAGTACTTC
d_gene: .; j_gene: TRBJ2-2; v_gene: TRBV10-1; abundance: .; CDR3aa: CASSTGQSPAELFF; CDR3nt: TGCGCCAGCAGTACCGGACAGTCACCGGCGGAGCTGTTTTTT
d_gene: .; j_gene: TRBJ1-2; v_gene: TRBV19; abundance: .; CDR3aa: CASSTSTVNYGYTF; CDR3nt: TGTGCCAGTAGTACCTCGACAGTTAACTATGGCTACACCTTC
d_gene: TRBD1; j_gene: TRBJ1-1; v_gene: TRBV10-2; abundance: .; CDR3aa: CASKTGVAEAFF; CDR3nt: TGCGCCAGTAAAACAGGGGTTGCTGAAGCTTTCTTT
d_gene: .; j_gene: TRBJ2-7; v_gene: TRBV6-5; abundance: .; CDR3aa: CASNFPEQYF; CDR3nt: TGTGCCAGCAATTTCCCCGAGCAGTACTTC
d_gene: TRBD2; j_gene: TRBJ2-1; v_gene: TRBV4-1; abundance: .; CDR3aa: CASRMGGDNEQFF; CDR3nt: TGCGCCAGCAGAATGGGGGGGGACAATGAGCAGTTCTTC
d_gene: .; j_gene: TRBJ2-7; v_gene: TRBV7-2; abundance: .; CDR3aa: CASSLDGRGHEQYF; CDR3nt: TGTGCCAGCAGCTTAGATGGTAGGGGACACGAGCAGTACTTC
d_gene: .; j_gene: TRBJ1-2; v_gene: TRBV9; abundance: .; CDR3aa: CASSPVGGMNYGYTF; CDR3nt: TGTGCCAGCAGCCCAGTAGGGGGAATGAACTATGGCTACACCTTC
d_gene: .; j_gene: TRBJ2-7; v_gene: TRBV19; abundance: .; CDR3aa: CASRPSPGRGYEQYF; CDR3nt: TGTGCCAGTAGGCCCTCCCCGGGACGGGGCTACGAGCAGTACTTC
d_gene: TRBD2; j_gene: TRBJ2-2; v_gene: TRBV18; abundance: .; CDR3aa: CASSPASGAPGTGELFF; CDR3nt: TGTGCCAGCTCACCAGCTAGCGGGGCCCCGGGAACCGGGGAGCTGTTTTTT
d_gene: .; j_gene: TRBJ2-2; v_gene: TRBV9; abundance: .; CDR3aa: CASSPRTGELFF; CDR3nt: TGTGCCAGCAGCCCCCGCACCGGGGAGCTGTTTTTT
d_gene: TRBD1; j_gene: TRBJ1-3; v_gene: TRBV15; abundance: .; CDR3aa: CATSREAGGSGNTIYF; CDR3nt: TGTGCCACCAGCAGAGAAGCAGGGGGCTCTGGAAACACCATATATTTT
d_gene: .; j_gene: TRBJ2-3; v_gene: TRBV4-2; abundance: .; CDR3aa: CASSQEGQSSTDTQYF; CDR3nt: TGTGCCAGCAGCCAAGAAGGACAGTCTTCCACAGATACGCAGTATTTT
d_gene: .; j_gene: TRBJ1-3; v_gene: TRBV27; abundance: once; CDR3aa: CASSFLYGNTIYF; CDR3nt: TGTGCCAGCAGTTTTCTGTATGGAAACACCATATATTTT
d_gene: .; j_gene: TRBJ2-5; v_gene: TRBV5-6; abundance: .; CDR3aa: CASSFVRGGQQETQYF; CDR3nt: TGTGCCAGCAGCTTTGTTAGGGGGGGACAACAAGAGACCCAGTACTTC
d_gene: TRBD1; j_gene: TRBJ2-2; v_gene: TRBV29-1; abundance: few; CDR3aa: CSVAGQANTGELFF; CDR3nt: TGCAGCGTCGCGGGACAGGCGAACACCGGGGAGCTGTTTTTT
d_gene: TRBD2; j_gene: TRBJ2-7; v_gene: TRBV7-2; abundance: .; CDR3aa: CASSLVGTSGRREQYF; CDR3nt: TGTGCCAGCAGCTTAGTGGGGACTAGCGGGAGAAGGGAGCAGTACTTC
d_gene: .; j_gene: TRBJ2-3; v_gene: TRBV19; abundance: .; CDR3aa: CASAGQSFTDTQYF; CDR3nt: TGTGCCAGCGCGGGACAGTCATTCACAGATACGCAGTATTTT
d_gene: TRBD1; j_gene: TRBJ1-2; v_gene: TRBV28; abundance: .; CDR3aa: CASSRRQGYGYTF; CDR3nt: TGTGCCAGCAGCCGGCGACAGGGCTATGGCTACACCTTC
d_gene: .; j_gene: TRBJ1-1; v_gene: TRBV5-5; abundance: .; CDR3aa: CASSWDQGAEAFF; CDR3nt: TGTGCCAGCAGCTGGGACCAGGGTGCTGAAGCTTTCTTT
d_gene: TRBD1; j_gene: TRBJ2-1; v_gene: TRBV7-2; abundance: .; CDR3aa: CASSRQGLRGNEQFF; CDR3nt: TGTGCCAGCAGCAGACAGGGTCTCCGGGGCAATGAGCAGTTCTTC
d_gene: .; j_gene: TRBJ2-1; v_gene: TRBV5-5; abundance: .; CDR3aa: CASSPGHLGSNEQFF; CDR3nt: TGTGCCAGCAGCCCAGGACATCTAGGGTCCAATGAGCAGTTCTTC